This TCR beta chain was observed in a study of blood T cell repertoires in COVID-19. Libraries were prepared by immunoSEQ multiplex PCR; TCRdb keeps only in-frame clonotypes and omits some of them. The sample lists under 130,000 clones, approximately 88% occurring once. This CDR3 comprises 13 residues. Germline CDR1 SNHLY, CDR2 FYNNEI. Sequencing was performed on peripheral blood. V usage is TRBV2 and J usage is TRBJ1-5; D unresolved. The receptor comes from a woman in her sixties with acute or convalescent COVID-19. The CDR3 sequence: CAASGVDNQPQHF. The CDR3 DNA follows: TGTGCAGCAAGCGGGGTTGACAATCAGCCCCAGCATTTT.